Shown below are 9 T cell receptor beta chains from a single sample sequenced in a study of T cell changes during pregnancy in multiple sclerosis. Produced via immunoSEQ multiplex PCR; TCRdb's table is partial and in-frame only. The repertoire holds 100,000 or so clones, with approximately 91% as singletons. The sample in question was peripheral blood, obtained after pregnancy. The receptors here all came from a female donor with multiple sclerosis, enrolled in a pregnancy study.

The chain recombines TRBV7-9 with TRBJ2-5, with 12 bases that match TRBD2. Trimming removed 9 bases from V and 2 bases from J; junction bases left unmatched: 7. Per the germline V gene, CDR1 is SEHNR and CDR2 is FQNEAQ (reference sequence). The CDR3 spans 15 residues. DNA for the CDR3: TGTGCCAGGGAGAAACTAGCGGGGGGTCAAGAGACCCAGTACTTC. It is translated as CAREKLAGGQETQYF.

The chain uses TRBV5-6 and TRBJ1-1, with no clear D. The CDR3 is 11 residues long. V was trimmed by 2 bases and J by 7 bases, leaving 6 bases between them. Germline V gene lookup returns CDR1 SGHDT and CDR2 YYEEEE. The CDR3 DNA is TGTGCCAGCAGCTTCGGTAATGAAGCTTTCTTT. Translating it yields CASSFGNEAFF.

This clone was observed a handful of times. The V gene is TRBV11-1, the J gene TRBJ1-5, with 7 bases identical to TRBD1. The CDR3 spans 15 residues. V was clipped by 5 bases and J by 4 bases; unmatched bases: 8. Germline CDR1 and CDR2: SGHAT and FQDESV (reference sequence). In DNA, the CDR3 is TGTGCCAGCAGCCCCGGGACAGAATCAAATCAGCCCCAGCATTTT. Translated, it gives CASSPGTESNQPQHF.

The chain links TRBV5-1 to TRBJ1-5; 7 nucleotides line up with TRBD1. Per germline, CDR1 SGHRS and CDR2 YFSETQ. Trimming cost V 3 bases and J 0 bases; bases outside gene matches: 12. This CDR3 has 18 residues. CDR3 DNA sequence: TGCGCCAGCAGCTCCGCAACCGAGGGGACAGATAGCAATCAGCCCCAGCATTTT. Translating gives CASSSATEGTDSNQPQHF. The full variable domain, rest sourced from reference TRBV5-1 and TRBJ1-5, is KAGVTQTPRYLIKTRGQQVTLSCSPISGHRSVSWYQQTPGQGLQFLFEYFSETQRNKGNFPGRFSGRQFSNSRSEMNVSTLELGDSALYLCASSSATEGTDSNQPQHFGDGTRLSIL.

This CDR3 is CASSALAGGGGSTDTQYF. The CDR3 DNA sequence: TGTGCCAGCAGTGCCCTCGCTGGTGGCGGGGGTAGCACAGATACGCAGTATTTT. The V and J genes are TRBV6-4 and TRBJ2-3; the match to TRBD2 covers 7 bases. The J segment lost 0 bases and the V segment lost 4 bases, leaving 13 bases of the junction unmatched. CDR3 length: 18 residues. Germline assignment: CDR1 MRHNA and CDR2 SNTAGT.

In its sample, this clone was seen a few times. The V gene is TRBV7-8, the J gene TRBJ2-7, with D uncertain. The CDR3 runs to 13 residues. Germline values: CDR1 SGHVS, CDR2 FQNEAQ. V was trimmed by 2 bases and J by 7 bases, leaving 12 bases between them. The CDR3 DNA sequence: TGTGCCAGCAGCTTACAAGAACCCGGGGAGCAGTACTTC. This translates into CASSLQEPGEQYF.

The chain combines TRBV4-1 with TRBJ2-1, with TRBD2 as a possible D gene (6 bases). CDR1 and CDR2 (germline): MGHRA, YSYEKL. Trimming took 3 bases from V and 8 from J, leaving 20 bases between them. The CDR3 spans 16 residues. Here the CDR3 reads CASSHNYFRLEDEQFF. DNA for the CDR3: TGCGCCAGCAGCCACAACTACTTCCGACTAGAAGATGAGCAGTTCTTC.

This clone appeared once. The rearrangement uses TRBV4-1 and TRBJ1-1, with D uncertain. Trimming took 2 bases from V and 0 from J, leaving 7 bases between them. Germline V gives CDR1 MGHRA, CDR2 YSYEKL. The CDR3 length is 14 residues. This chain's CDR3 is CASSQRLMNTEAFF. CDR3 DNA: TGCGCCAGCAGCCAACGACTGATGAACACTGAAGCTTTCTTT.

V gene TRBV2 combines with J gene TRBJ1-4, with 7 bases matching TRBD1. V lost 4 bases, J lost 5 bases, and 4 bases stayed unmatched. The CDR3 is 14 residues long. From germline, CDR1 is SNHLY and CDR2 FYNNEI. Here the CDR3 reads CASSGDRENEKLFF. CDR3 bases: TGTGCCAGCAGTGGCGACAGGGAGAATGAAAAACTGTTTTTT.